This T cell receptor beta chain is from a study of metastatic and nonmetastatic thyroid tumors. TCRdb re-called the PCR reads with MiXCR. The sample contains tens of thousands of clones, 25% of which appear only once. Patients underwent thyroid surgery, and none had received any treatment before it. There are 15 residues in the CDR3. CDR1 SGHTA and CDR2 FQGTGA come from the germline V gene. Unmatched junction bases numbered 4, after V lost 5 bases and J lost 4 bases. The sequencing sample was made of blood. The source is a female donor with papillary thyroid cancer or a benign thyroid nodule (not recorded which). Some clones in this sample may be carry-over from other donors' samples. V gene TRBV7-3 combines with J gene TRBJ2-7, with 14 bases that match TRBD2. DNA of the CDR3: TGTGCCAGCAGCCAGGGACTAGCGGGAGTGTACGAGCAGTACTTC. It yields the protein CASSQGLAGVYEQYF.